This entry concerns a single TCR beta chain. Its specificity is unknown. The likely explanation is a read error, given a far larger clone one base away. This sample is part of a study of regulatory T cells in long-lasting Graves disease. To make TCR beta libraries, researchers used iRepertoire HTBI primers and Arm-PCR of CDR3 regions. TCRdb ran MiXCR on the multiplex PCR reads and lists one entry per CDR3 protein. The sample includes hundreds of thousands of distinct CDR3 sequences, approximately 13% of them seen just once. Germline CDR1 reads MNHEY; CDR2 reads SVGEGT. The CDR3 loop spans 15 amino acids. With 6 bases removed from V and 1 base from J, the gap between germline ends came to 15 bases. Study findings and constraints: Favored gene segments in persistent disease were TRBV28, TRBJ1-2 and TRBJ2-5.

Time point described: newly diagnosed GD, antithyroid drugs for less than 3 months. The TCR library was made from RNA that had been extracted from PBMCs in TRIzol. Per American Thyroid Association guidelines, Graves' disease was diagnosed. Peripheral blood, around 9 milliliters per patient, was collected in EDTA tubes. These same data were also listed under a study on T cells in Graves' hyperthyroidism and ophthalmopathy. That source reports: TCR CDR3 underwent first-round RT-PCR with the HTBI primer set.

The sequence was collected from a man aged 25-45 years with Graves disease. V is TRBV6-2 or TRBV6-3 and J is TRBJ1-1, with D unclear. The sample was peripheral blood mononuclear cells (PBMCs), taken at new diagnosis, from a patient treated with antithyroid drugs. The CDR3 loop is CASRERAARNTEAFF. The CDR3 DNA sequence: TGTGCCAGCAGGGAAAGGGCGGCACGGAACACTGAAGCTTTCTTT.